This T cell receptor beta chain was sequenced during a study of OX40 agonist ivuxolimab in advanced cancers. CDR3 length equals 16 residues. Germline CDR1 SNHLY, CDR2 FYNNEI. The junction had 13 bases not matched to a gene; V was cut back by 6 bases and J by 5 bases. Sequencing used immunoSEQ multiplex PCR; TCRdb keeps in-frame clones, though not all of them. The sample consists of around 60,000 clones, less than 95% of them appearing once. V usage is TRBV2 and J usage is TRBJ1-5; TRBD1 matches 7 bases. This material consisted of CD4+ or CD8+ T cells sorted from blood, taken in a trial of the OX40 agonist ivuxolimab. The receptor was isolated from an adult with an advanced solid tumor such as melanoma, head and neck, liver or kidney cancer. CDR3 in amino acids: CASRGDRQGGHQPQHF. As DNA, the CDR3 is TGTGCCAGCAGGGGGGACAGACAGGGCGGTCATCAGCCCCAGCATTTT.